One sample yielded the 30 T cell receptor beta chains listed below, sequenced in a study of T-cell memory formation after mild COVID-19 (dated by TCRdb to the early 2020s). Receptor libraries were prepared by 5' RACE. TCRdb lists the instrument as Illumina NovaSeq 6000. The public sequencing data were trimmed at Q25 with fastp and processed into clonotypes with MiXCR by TCRdb, which kept only in-frame beta chains. Duplicate CDR3 protein sequences are folded into a single record with the most common DNA and genes. The sample table lists around 300,000 distinct CDR3 sequences, roughly an eighth of them with a count of one. The ten largest clones take up roughly a fifth of the sample. Sequencing used PBMCs or a T cell subset sorted from them (not recorded which). Receptors were obtained from a man younger than 35 who had mild COVID-19 (a few samples of this study predate the infection). The sample titles of this study are shuffled in the database, so cell type and time point are left out; the donor was told from shared clones.

This clonotype has a handful of counts. The chain carries TRBV25-1 and TRBJ2-5; perhaps TRBD2 as D (6 bases). Looked up from germline, CDR1 is MGHDK and CDR2 is SYGVNS. The CDR3 runs to 13 residues. Trimming left V 5 bases short and J 5 bases short, with 12 bases between. Here the CDR3 reads CASSKWGEETQYF. In DNA form, the CDR3 reads TGTGCCAGCAGTAAATGGGGGGAGGAGACCCAGTACTTC.

This clonotype has a handful of counts. The chain couples TRBV29-1 to TRBJ2-5; D uncertain. This CDR3 spans 12 amino acids. Germline values: CDR1 SQVTM, CDR2 ANQGSEA. The germline V and J ends were trimmed by 7 bases and 1 base, with 10 bases remaining between them. This CDR3 is CSAGYPQETQYF. The CDR3 bases are TGCAGCGCTGGGTATCCCCAAGAGACCCAGTACTTC.

This clonotype was picked up a small number of times. The gene calls are TRBV20-1 and TRBJ1-5; the D gene is possibly TRBD1 (6 bases). Trimming left V 0 bases short and J 7 bases short, with 16 bases between. This CDR3 spans 15 amino acids. The germline CDR1 and CDR2 sequences are DFQATT and SNEGSKA (reference sequence). CDR3 protein: CSARDLGGQGQPQHF. CDR3 nucleotides: TGCAGTGCTAGAGATCTAGGGGGGCAGGGGCAGCCCCAGCATTTT.

The chain couples TRBV7-2 to TRBJ2-3; D is uncertain. V shed 1 base and J shed 8 bases, with 16 bases lying between them. The CDR3 extends over 15 amino acids. The germline V gene encodes CDR1 SGHTA and CDR2 FQGNSA. CDR3 nucleotide sequence: TGTGCCAGCAGCTTAGGACTCCCCCGGGTAGCTACGCAGTATTTT. It codes for CASSLGLPRVATQYF.

This clonotype was observed at least ten times. The chain has TRBV6-2 or TRBV6-3 and TRBJ2-7, with D possibly being TRBD1 (6 bases). Germline V CDR1 and CDR2: MNHEY, SVGEGT. This CDR3 spans 14 amino acids. With 5 bases removed from V and 2 bases from J, the gap between germline ends came to 13 bases. In DNA form, the CDR3 reads TGTGCCAGCAGTGAGGACAGATCTACCTACGAGCAGTACGTC. It yields the protein CASSEDRSTYEQYV.

This clonotype was seen a handful of times. The chain recombines TRBV29-1 with TRBJ2-3; maybe TRBD2 (6 bases). The germline V gene encodes CDR1 SQVTM and CDR2 ANQGSEA. Between the trimmed V and J ends, which lost 6 bases and 6 bases, there was a span of 16 bases. CDR3 length: 13 amino acids. CDR3 amino acids: CSVRRGTGDTQYF. CDR3 in DNA: TGCAGCGTGCGTCGGGGGACTGGTGATACGCAGTATTTT.

This clonotype has just a few counts. The chain uses TRBV2 and TRBJ2-2; D unclear. The CDR3 has 13 residues. Trimming shortened V by 2 bases and J by 7 bases, and 8 bases separated the two germline ends. CDR1 and CDR2 from the germline V gene are SNHLY and FYNNEI. The CDR3 DNA is TGTGCCAGCAGTGAACTAGATTTCGGGGAGCTGTTTTTT. Amino acids: CASSELDFGELFF.

The sample holds a few counts of this clonotype. The chain employs TRBV7-9 and TRBJ2-5; D remains ambiguous. This CDR3 contains 14 residues. CDR1 is SEHNR, CDR2 FQNEAQ, per germline (reference sequence). Trimming took 5 bases from V and 4 from J, leaving 14 bases between them. Here the CDR3 reads CASSPRPTPETQYF. The CDR3 nucleotides are TGTGCCAGCAGCCCGCGACCGACCCCAGAGACCCAGTACTTC.

The V and J genes are TRBV6-5 and TRBJ2-7; TRBD1 matches 10 bases. Trimming removed 4 bases from V and 4 bases from J; junction bases left unmatched: 4. The CDR3 sequence is 14 residues long. CDR1 MNHEY and CDR2 SVGAGI come from the germline V gene. CDR3 bases: TGTGCCAGCAGTTGGGACAGGGGCGGATACGAGCAGTACTTC. It encodes CASSWDRGGYEQYF.

This clonotype was counted at least ten times. The V and J genes are TRBV5-1 and TRBJ2-3; D gene ambiguous. V was shortened by 2 bases and J by 0 bases, with 7 bases between the two germline ends. The CDR3 has 14 residues. From germline, CDR1 is SGHRS and CDR2 YFSETQ. CDR3 sequence (DNA): TGCGCCAGCAGCTTTATCCCAAGCACAGATACGCAGTATTTT. Protein: CASSFIPSTDTQYF.

The sample holds a few counts of this clonotype. The CDR3 region has the DNA TGTGCCAGCAGCTTGTCTAATAGCAATCAGCCCCAGCATTTT. As protein: CASSLSNSNQPQHF. The chain employs TRBV11-2 and TRBJ1-5; no reliable D call. Trimming cost V 3 bases and J 0 bases, with 6 bases left between them. CDR1 and CDR2 (germline): SGHAT, FQNNGV. This CDR3 is 14 amino acids long.

The gene calls are TRBV5-1 and TRBJ1-5; D gene uncertain. The germline V gene has CDR1 SGHRS and CDR2 YFSETQ. V lost 0 bases to trimming and J lost 4 bases, with 11 bases between them. The CDR3 spans 15 residues. For the CDR3, the DNA is TGCGCCAGCAGCTTGGACTGGCAAGGGAATCAGCCCCAGCATTTT. This gives the protein CASSLDWQGNQPQHF.

In regard to this clonotype: The junction departs from germline at one end; a sequencing error may be responsible. The genes are TRBV7-6 and TRBJ1-1, with a tentative D call TRBD1 (5 bases). The CDR3 contains 13 residues. Per germline, CDR1 SGHVS and CDR2 FNYEAQ. CDR3 DNA sequence: TGTGCCAGCAGGCCCGAGGGGAACACTCAAGCTTTCTTT. Its protein is CASRPEGNTQAFF.

The genes are TRBV5-6 and TRBJ2-5, with D possibly called TRBD1 or TRBD2 (5 bases each). Germline V gene sequence: CDR1 SGHDT, CDR2 YYEEEE. The CDR3 consists of 14 residues. V shed 4 bases and J shed 7 bases, with 17 bases lying between them. This CDR3 is CASSQGSVAGTQYF. The CDR3 DNA sequence: TGTGCCAGCAGCCAGGGATCGGTCGCGGGGACCCAGTACTTC.

This clonotype showed up just a few times. The CDR3 DNA reads as TGTGCCACCAGCAGGTACTACACAGATACGCAGTATTTT. Translation gives CATSRYYTDTQYF. This chain connects TRBV15 to TRBJ2-3, with D unclear. Germline V CDR1 and CDR2: LNHNV, YYDKDF (reference sequence). V shed 3 bases and J shed 2 bases, with 6 bases lying between them. The CDR3 runs 13 residues.

V usage is TRBV5-1 and J usage is TRBJ2-7, with D uncertain. Trimming cost V 3 bases and J 0 bases, with 10 bases left between them. CDR1 SGHRS and CDR2 YFSETQ come from the germline V gene. This CDR3 has 14 amino acids. The CDR3 region has the DNA TGCGCCAGCAGCTCCCCCACCAACTCCTACGAGCAGTACTTC. Encoded protein: CASSSPTNSYEQYF.

This clonotype was counted a few times. The rearrangement links TRBV4-1 to TRBJ1-1, with D possibly matching TRBD1 (5 bases). V lost 0 bases, J lost 10 bases, and 15 bases lay in between. This CDR3 comprises 14 residues. CDR1 and CDR2 from the germline V gene are MGHRA and YSYEKL. CDR3 in amino acids: CASSQDLEGRGAFF. For the CDR3, the DNA is TGCGCCAGCAGCCAAGATTTGGAAGGAAGGGGAGCTTTCTTT.

This clonotype was seen a few times. The CDR3 coding sequence is TGCGCCAGCAGCCTCAGGGGGATCAATGAAAAACTGTTTTTT. Encoded protein: CASSLRGINEKLFF. V and J are TRBV5-1 and TRBJ1-4; 7 nucleotides align to TRBD1. In germline, CDR1 is SGHRS, CDR2 YFSETQ. This CDR3 is 14 amino acids long. The trim removed 4 bases at V and 5 bases at J, leaving 5 bases unmatched.

This clonotype was detected only a few times. V gene TRBV28 combines with J gene TRBJ2-7, with D tentatively TRBD1 (6 bases). CDR1 is MDHEN and CDR2 is SYDVKM in the germline V gene. Trimming pared 4 bases from V and 7 bases from J, leaving 17 bases between. CDR3 length: 14 residues. The CDR3 DNA follows: TGTGCCAGCAGTTCCCTCGGGACACCGCTGGAGCAGTACGTC. Its translation: CASSSLGTPLEQYV.

This clonotype came up many times. The V gene is TRBV29-1, the J gene TRBJ2-3; D unresolved. The CDR3 sequence is 15 residues long. The germline V gene encodes CDR1 SQVTM and CDR2 ANQGSEA. The ends were cut back, 0 bases at V and 0 bases at J, with 10 bases in the middle. CDR3 DNA: TGCAGCGTTGAAGATGGGTTCGGGAGCACAGATACGCAGTATTTT. Encoded protein: CSVEDGFGSTDTQYF.

The chain employs TRBV3-1 and TRBJ2-5; D is unresolved. CDR3 length: 15 residues. Trimming cost V 0 bases and J 5 bases, with 13 bases left between them. Germline CDR1 and CDR2: LGHDT and YNNKEL (reference sequence). The CDR3 loop reads CASSQDLQTHETQYF. The CDR3 DNA reads as TGTGCCAGCAGCCAAGATCTTCAAACCCACGAGACCCAGTACTTC.

Only a few counts were recorded for this clonotype. The chain couples TRBV27 to TRBJ1-4; a possible D gene is TRBD1 (6 bases). Germline CDR1 is MNHEY and CDR2 is SMNVEV (reference sequence). The CDR3 runs to 16 residues. V lost 8 bases and J 0 bases, leaving 16 bases between the germline ends. CDR3 sequence reads: CASGTIGTATNEKLFF. The CDR3 DNA is TGTGCCAGCGGGACAATTGGAACAGCAACTAATGAAAAACTGTTTTTT.

V is TRBV2 and J is TRBJ1-2; D gene ambiguous. Between the trimmed V and J ends, which lost 7 bases and 5 bases, there was a span of 17 bases. Germline V gene data show CDR1 as SNHLY and CDR2 as FYNNEI. There are 14 residues in the CDR3. CDR3 sequence reads: CASKTKMGIYGYTF. The CDR3 DNA is TGTGCCAGCAAAACCAAAATGGGCATATATGGCTACACCTTC. Looking up the rest from reference TRBV2 and TRBJ1-2 gives the full variable domain: EPEVTQTPSHQVTQMGQEVILRCVPISNHLYFYWYRQILGQKVEFLVSFYNNEISEKSEIFDDQFSVERPDGSNFTLKIRSTKLEDSAMYFCASKTKMGIYGYTFGSGTRLTVV.

The chain has TRBV9 and TRBJ2-4; D is perhaps TRBD1 or TRBD2 (5 bases each). V was trimmed by 0 bases and J by 5 bases, leaving 6 bases between them. The CDR3 length is 13 residues. Per the germline V gene, CDR1 is SGDLS and CDR2 is YYNGEE. In nucleotides, the CDR3 is TGTGCCAGCAGCGTAGAGGGACAAAACATTCAGTACTTC. Protein: CASSVEGQNIQYF. Supplemented by reference TRBV9 and TRBJ2-4, the full variable domain reads DSGVTQTPKHLITATGQRVTLRCSPRSGDLSVYWYQQSLDQGLQFLIQYYNGEERAKGNILERFSAQQFPDLHSELNLSSLELGDSALYFCASSVEGQNIQYFGAGTRLSVL.

This clonotype was recorded at least ten times. The CDR3 loop is CASSLDGTSSYEQYF. The CDR3 DNA sequence: TGTGCCAGCAGCTTAGACGGGACTAGCTCCTACGAGCAGTACTTC. The chain combines TRBV7-2 with TRBJ2-7, with 8 bases identical to TRBD2. CDR1 SGHTA and CDR2 FQGNSA come from the germline V gene. The length of the CDR3 is 15 residues. Trimming took 1 base from V and 0 from J; bases not matched to a gene: 2.

The sample holds a few counts of this clonotype. An end of the junction does not agree with germline; a read error may underlie this. V usage is TRBV7-9 and J usage is TRBJ2-7; the match to TRBD1 covers 9 bases. The CDR3 is 12 amino acids. Per germline, CDR1 SEHNR and CDR2 FQNEAQ (reference sequence). The CDR3 spells CASSHLGQGSSF. In DNA form, the CDR3 reads TGTGCCAGCAGTCACCTGGGACAGGGCTCGTCCTTC.

This clonotype was picked up many times. The rearrangement joins TRBV4-3 to TRBJ2-7; D remains unclear. The CDR3 covers 14 residues. CDR1 is LGHNA and CDR2 is YSLEER in the germline V gene. Trimming took 3 bases from V and 6 from J, leaving 15 bases between them. CDR3 loop: CASSHQRAFFEQYF. The CDR3 DNA follows: TGCGCCAGCAGCCACCAAAGGGCGTTCTTCGAGCAGTACTTC.

The chain uses TRBV4-3 and TRBJ2-3; D not resolved. CDR1 LGHNA and CDR2 YSLEER come from the germline V gene. This CDR3 comprises 17 residues. V was pared by 1 base and J by 4 bases, with 18 bases between. Written as DNA, the CDR3 is TGCGCCAGCAGCCAAGGGGCGCAATTTAAGCTCCCAGATACGCAGTATTTT. Amino acid sequence: CASSQGAQFKLPDTQYF.

This clonotype was detected only a few times. The rearrangement joins TRBV7-3 to TRBJ2-1; 9 nucleotides agree with TRBD2. Germline V gene lookup returns CDR1 SGHTA and CDR2 FQGTGA. This CDR3 is 18 amino acids long. Trimming took 4 bases from V and 5 from J; bases not matched to a gene: 15. The CDR3 DNA is TGTGCCAGCAGCTCAACCCTCGACGTAGCGGGGGTAAACAATGAGCAGTTCTTC. Translating gives CASSSTLDVAGVNNEQFF. The full variable domain, its missing parts supplied by reference TRBV7-3 and TRBJ2-1, is GAGVSQTPSNKVTEKGKYVELRCDPISGHTALYWYRQSLGQGPEFLIYFQGTGAADDSGLPNDRFFAVRPEGSVSTLKIQRTERGDSAVYLCASSSTLDVAGVNNEQFFGPGTRLTVL.

This chain uses TRBV7-3 with TRBJ2-1; D is undetermined. This CDR3 is built from 15 residues. V was cut by 4 bases and J by 3 bases, with 13 bases left in between. CDR1 and CDR2 from the germline V gene are SGHTA and FQGTGA. The CDR3: CASSWASARYNEQFF. CDR3 sequence (DNA): TGTGCCAGCAGCTGGGCATCGGCACGCTACAATGAGCAGTTCTTC.